These 2 T cell receptor beta chains were sequenced from one sample in a study of blood T cell repertoires in COVID-19. TCRdb's table, derived via immunoSEQ multiplex PCR, lists solely in-frame clones and lacks some. The data contain about 300,000 clones, 75% to 90% of them singletons. What was sequenced was PBMCs or T cells enriched from blood (not recorded which). The source is a woman aged 50 to 65 who had recovered from COVID-19.

The rearrangement uses TRBV5-1 and TRBJ1-2; D is possibly TRBD1 (6 bases). This CDR3 is built from 16 residues. Trimming stripped 1 base from V and 4 bases from J, with 17 bases between. Germline V gives CDR1 SGHRS, CDR2 YFSETQ. CDR3 sequence reads: CASSLSPTGLGYGYTF. The DNA for the CDR3 is TGCGCCAGCAGCTTGAGCCCTACAGGGTTGGGCTATGGCTACACCTTC.

The rearrangement joins TRBV7-2 to TRBJ1-1; perhaps TRBD1 as D (5 bases). This CDR3 region has 15 residues. Germline-derived CDR1 and CDR2 are SGHTA and FQGNSA. Between the trimmed V and J ends, which lost 1 base and 5 bases, there was a span of 14 bases. The DNA of the CDR3 is TGTGCCAGCAGCTTAGATGGGGCAGGGCCAACTGAAGCTTTCTTT. It translates to CASSLDGAGPTEAFF.